The entry below gives a single T cell receptor beta chain sequence along with its context. What this receptor recognizes is not known. There are no base qualities to consult, and no much larger clone falls within one base. The sample belongs to a study of Tregs in tolerant kidney transplant recipients (dated by TCRdb to 2018 to 2020). Broadly, across the study: Related donors were used in the transplants with nonmyeloablative bone marrow transplantation, and mixed chimerism was transient in the human trials. The study applied TCRbeta sequencing to find donor-specific regulatory T cells before combined kidney and bone marrow transplantation and then followed those same cells after transplant. What the authors observed across the whole study: For some patients the PCR primers changed over time, which made it impossible to compare the samples from those patients at the nucleotide level. Expanding Tregs with activated donor B cells appeared to identify the most biologically relevant and donor-specific TCRbeta repertoire. Biological reproducibility was not examined directly, but technical replication error appeared to be minimal. In tolerant patients, donor-specific Tregs expanded more than Tregs overall, which suggests antigen-driven rather than nonspecific expansion. The study was limited by small patient numbers, and the findings need validation in larger populations and under other immunosuppression protocols.

The time point label of this sample denotes: blood sample drawn before combined kidney and bone marrow transplant. Thawed PBMCs were FACS-sorted into unstimulated Tregs (CD4+CD25+CD127-), CD4+ non-Tregs (CD4+CD25-), CD4 cells and CD8 cells. Several combined kidney and bone marrow transplant recipients from the ITN036ST trial were included as patients, and samples were available only from these trial subjects. Healthy control blood was processed to PBMCs with a Ficoll density gradient and then cryopreserved, whereas patient PBMCs were collected both before and after transplant. For TCRbeta CDR3 sequencing, genomic DNA from the sorted cells was extracted using the QIAGEN DNeasy Blood and Tissue Kit. Through immunoSEQ, high-throughput TCRbeta CDR3 sequencing was done commercially, including PCR amplification with internal controls and bias correction. The study's own analysis went as follows. Unique productive TCRbeta sequences were defined by CDR3 nucleotide sequence where primers matched, otherwise by CDR3 amino acid sequence with Vbeta and Jbeta genes. As a correction for sorting error, sequences shared between sorted populations at a frequency ratio of 2:1 or less were discarded, and the remaining shared sequences were assigned to the higher population. A sequence counted as donor-reactive if, in CFSE-low cells, the sequence had a frequency of at least 0.01% and was expanded at least 5-fold compared with unstimulated cells. Repertoire divergence was quantified by Jensen-Shannon divergence calculated from the top 100 TCRbeta sequences ranked by frequency. For samples with multiple sequencing runs, sorting error was corrected in each run separately before the runs were combined. In TCRdb, the immuneACCESS table is reduced to in-frame sequences with V and J assigned. These tables do not hold every clone; where another copy was compared, an unresolved V gene accounts for under half, and the others remain unexplained. V and J calls plus clone size are reproduced from that table; the DNA served to infer D and trimming. For this sample the table gives some 66,000 clones, of which roughly 92% were detected only once. Roughly 9.7% of the sample lies in the top ten.

From cysteine to phenylalanine, the CDR3 is 10 amino acids long. The only DNA kept is the CDR3, 30 bases in frame from the first base. V was cut back by 3 bases and J by 6 bases, leaving a gap of 4 bases between them. As encoded in the germline V gene (reference sequence), CDR1 is GTSNPN while CDR2 is SVGIG. The source is a human donor who received a combined kidney and bone marrow transplant. This specimen consisted of CD8+ T cells from blood, obtained before the transplant. The rearrangement combines TRBV30 with TRBJ2-3; the D gene assignment is ambiguous. Here is the DNA: TGTGCCTGGAGGCGGGATACGCAGTATTTT. Translated, it gives CAWRRDTQYF.